This TCR beta chain came from a study of blood T cells in healthy people across ages. The CDR3 consists of 15 residues. The ends were cut back, 2 bases at V and 1 base at J, with 11 bases in the middle. Germline CDR1 reads LNHDA; CDR2 reads SQIVND (reference sequence). The authors ran a second PCR of roughly 7 to 11 cycles using a sample-barcoded 5' primer and a J-beta primer mix. TCRdb passed the 5' RACE reads through MiXCR, listing each CDR3 protein once. The data hold 750,000 to 950,000 distinct CDR3 sequences, with 25% to 35% observed a single time. These data were also filed under a second study, of T cells of mothers and their children.

This chain uses TRBV19 with TRBJ1-2; D gene uncertain. Sequenced sample: blood. This receptor was identified in a woman in her thirties or forties in good health. In DNA form, the CDR3 reads TGTGCCAGTAGTATACGTCGGGTTGGTAACTATGGCTACACCTTC. It encodes CASSIRRVGNYGYTF.